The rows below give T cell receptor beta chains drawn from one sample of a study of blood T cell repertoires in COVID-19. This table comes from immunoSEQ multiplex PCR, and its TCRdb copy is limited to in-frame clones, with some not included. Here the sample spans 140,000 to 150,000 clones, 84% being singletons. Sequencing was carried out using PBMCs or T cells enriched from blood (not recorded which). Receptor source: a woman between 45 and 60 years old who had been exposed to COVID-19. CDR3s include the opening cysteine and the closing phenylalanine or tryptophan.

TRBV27 CASSLGRGDGYTF
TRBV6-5 CASSYFGQQGDEQFF
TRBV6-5 CASRTGGVDSPLHF
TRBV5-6 CASSLVAVLSSYNEQFF
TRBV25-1 CASSSGLYEQYF
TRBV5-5 CASSSGQGAGEQYF
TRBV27 CASSLGTSGSIDEQYF
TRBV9 CASSAQGNEQFF
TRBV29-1 CSVEEPAGQKGNTIYF
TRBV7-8 CASSLQPSDTGELFF
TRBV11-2 CASSLTGRGGRWSGYEQYF
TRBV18 CASSPSQGGSQPQHF
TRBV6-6 CASSPGQAYGYTF
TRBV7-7 CASSPDRLTEAFF
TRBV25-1 CASRDSGEAFF
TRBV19 CASSDRGRDGYTF
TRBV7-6 CASSPSKGRVDTEAFF
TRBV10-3 CAISEAGGSYEQYF
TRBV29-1 CSVRTTVQETQYF
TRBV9 CASSGGQGADQPQHF
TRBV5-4 CASSQTSVSYEQYF
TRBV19 CASSLDTNQPQHF
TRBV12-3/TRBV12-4 CASSGDRVLGYTF
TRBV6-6 CASSPTTGGAFF
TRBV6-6 CASSRVAGGRGENEQYF
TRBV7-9 CASSSRDFYEQYF
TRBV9 CASSGSGGHSYNEQFF
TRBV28 CASRDRGNINQPQHF
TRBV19 CVEQANEQFF
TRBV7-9 CASTRMVGLNEKLFF
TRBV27 CASSLEGGWGDTQYF
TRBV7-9 CASSPDRLSRSSYEQYF
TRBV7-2 CASSLLSGEKLFF